A selection of T cell receptor beta chains follows, all from one sample in a study of cytomegalovirus exposure and HLA in healthy donors. Profiled with immunoSEQ multiplex PCR; TCRdb holds only in-frame clones, not every one. The sample comprises 90,000 to 100,000 clones, 75% to 85% of which are singletons, and around 5.3% rests with the top ten. The sequenced material came from PBMCs. These receptors were collected from a woman aged 40-49 years in good health and CMV-seronegative. The CDR3 runs from the conserved cysteine through the conserved F or W. Each record gives: J gene, D gene, CDR3 length, clone size, V gene, CDR3 DNA, CDR3 protein. A D gene is named only where the DNA matches it firmly. The listing skips clone size in some rows; elsewhere it reads once, few, many or a size class.

J: TRBJ2-2; D: TRBD1; length: 17; size: -; V: TRBV9; DNA: TGTGCCAGCAGCCCTCCCCCGGGACAGGGCGACACCGGGGAGCTGTTTTTT; CDR3: CASSPPPGQGDTGELFF
J: TRBJ2-3; D: -; length: 14; size: -; V: TRBV18; DNA: TGTGCCAGCTCACCAATGGATAGCATGGATACGCAGTATTTT; CDR3: CASSPMDSMDTQYF
J: TRBJ1-5; D: TRBD1; length: 16; size: -; V: TRBV6-1; DNA: TGTGCCAGCAGTGATTTCGGGACAGGGGGGAATCAGCCCCAGCATTTT; CDR3: CASSDFGTGGNQPQHF
J: TRBJ2-7; D: -; length: 14; size: -; V: TRBV5-8; DNA: TGTGCCAGCAGCTTCAGAGGGCGTGGAGACGAGCAGTACTTC; CDR3: CASSFRGRGDEQYF
J: TRBJ1-5; D: TRBD1; length: 13; size: -; V: TRBV2; DNA: TGTGCCAGCAGAGGACAGGGTCATCAGCCCCAGCATTTT; CDR3: CASRGQGHQPQHF
J: TRBJ2-7; D: -; length: 14; size: -; V: TRBV18; DNA: TGTGCCAGCTCACCACCAACAGGGTCTTACGAGCAGTACTTC; CDR3: CASSPPTGSYEQYF
J: TRBJ1-2; D: -; length: 18; size: -; V: TRBV6-4; DNA: TGTGCCAGCAGTGAGGTGGCTACGATAAAACAGGGTTTTTTGGGCTACACCTTC; CDR3: CASSEVATIKQGFLGYTF
J: TRBJ1-2; D: -; length: 13; size: -; V: TRBV9; DNA: TGTGCCAGCAGCGTACAAGGAGATGGCGGCTACACCTTC; CDR3: CASSVQGDGGYTF
J: TRBJ1-1; D: -; length: 12; size: -; V: TRBV19; DNA: TGTGCCAGTCGCAGGGGGAACACTGAAGCTTTCTTT; CDR3: CASRRGNTEAFF
J: TRBJ1-2; D: TRBD1; length: 17; size: -; V: TRBV6-4; DNA: TGTGCCAGCAGTGACCCCCGGACAGGGGCCCGCTCCTATGGCTACACCTTC; CDR3: CASSDPRTGARSYGYTF
J: TRBJ1-2; D: TRBD1; length: 14; size: -; V: TRBV7-2; DNA: TGTGCCAGCAGACCGAGACAGGGGGCATTTGGCTACACCTTC; CDR3: CASRPRQGAFGYTF
J: TRBJ1-6; D: -; length: 19; size: -; V: TRBV15; DNA: TGTGCCACCAGCATGCGGGACCGAACCAGGTTCCTCTATAATTCACCCCTCCACTTT; CDR3: CATSMRDRTRFLYNSPLHF
J: TRBJ2-1; D: TRBD1; length: 15; size: -; V: TRBV5-4; DNA: TGTGCCAGCAGCAAGGGACAGGGGTCGTTCAATGAGCAGTTCTTC; CDR3: CASSKGQGSFNEQFF
J: TRBJ2-7; D: -; length: 12; size: -; V: TRBV6-1; DNA: TGTGCCAGCAGGGACTCAACCTACGAGCAGTACTTC; CDR3: CASRDSTYEQYF
J: TRBJ1-3; D: TRBD1; length: 15; size: -; V: TRBV29-1; DNA: TGCAGCGCTAGGGGACAGCCACGCTCTGGAAACACCATATATTTT; CDR3: CSARGQPRSGNTIYF
J: TRBJ2-7; D: TRBD1; length: 13; size: once; V: TRBV27; DNA: TGTGCCAGCAGTCCGACAGGGGCCTACGAGCAGTACTTC; CDR3: CASSPTGAYEQYF
J: TRBJ1-2; D: TRBD1; length: 18; size: -; V: TRBV7-2; DNA: TGTGCCAGCAGCTCTCAAGGAGGGACAGGGCCCATTGGCTATGGCTACACCTTC; CDR3: CASSSQGGTGPIGYGYTF
J: TRBJ2-1; D: TRBD2; length: 16; size: -; V: TRBV13; DNA: TGTGCCAGCAGCACTCGTGGGATTAGCGGGGAGGGTGAGCAGTTCTTC; CDR3: CASSTRGISGEGEQFF
J: TRBJ2-4; D: TRBD2; length: 16; size: -; V: TRBV7-2; DNA: TGTGCCAGCAGCTTAGTTTCTAGCGGGACCCGAAACATTCAGTACTTC; CDR3: CASSLVSSGTRNIQYF
J: TRBJ1-4; D: -; length: 15; size: -; V: TRBV4-1; DNA: TGCGCCAGCAGCCAAGATGAACGGTCTAATGAAAAACTGTTTTTT; CDR3: CASSQDERSNEKLFF
J: TRBJ2-2; D: TRBD1; length: 15; size: -; V: TRBV2; DNA: TGTGCCAGCAGCCGACAGGGGGTGGGCACCGGGGAGCTGTTTTTT; CDR3: CASSRQGVGTGELFF
J: TRBJ1-2; D: -; length: 14; size: -; V: TRBV2; DNA: TGTGCCAGCAGTCCAGGGTTTACCAACTATGGCTACACCTTC; CDR3: CASSPGFTNYGYTF
J: TRBJ2-3; D: -; length: 14; size: few; V: TRBV5-5; DNA: TGTGCCAGCAGCGGAGTCGGTTACACAGATACGCAGTATTTT; CDR3: CASSGVGYTDTQYF
J: TRBJ1-6; D: TRBD1; length: 14; size: -; V: TRBV10-2; DNA: TGCGCCAGCAGTGAAGGGACAGCAAATTCACCCCTCCACTTT; CDR3: CASSEGTANSPLHF
J: TRBJ2-7; D: -; length: 13; size: once; V: TRBV5-1; DNA: TGCGCCAGCAGCTTGGGGGCGGGCCACGAGCAGTACTTC; CDR3: CASSLGAGHEQYF
J: TRBJ1-1; D: -; length: 15; size: -; V: TRBV7-6; DNA: TGTGCCAGCAGCGCCGGAGCGGGGTCGGGAACTGAAGCTTTCTTT; CDR3: CASSAGAGSGTEAFF
J: TRBJ2-2; D: TRBD2; length: 15; size: -; V: TRBV7-2; DNA: TGTGCCAGCAGCCATAGCGGGGCCAACACCGGGGAGCTGTTTTTT; CDR3: CASSHSGANTGELFF
J: TRBJ2-1; D: TRBD1; length: 16; size: -; V: TRBV10-1; DNA: TGCGCCAGCAGTGAAGTCGGGACAGGAGGTGTGAATGAGCAGTTCTTC; CDR3: CASSEVGTGGVNEQFF
J: TRBJ2-5; D: -; length: 12; size: -; V: TRBV2; DNA: TGTGCCAGCAGCAGGGGCGGGGAGACCCAGTACTTC; CDR3: CASSRGGETQYF
J: TRBJ1-2; D: -; length: 13; size: -; V: TRBV19; DNA: TGTGCCAGTAGTATTAACAGGGTGGATGGCTACACCTTC; CDR3: CASSINRVDGYTF
J: TRBJ1-6; D: -; length: 15; size: -; V: TRBV25-1; DNA: TGTGCCAGCAGTGAATATAAACCAGGGAATTCACCCCTCCACTTT; CDR3: CASSEYKPGNSPLHF
J: TRBJ1-2; D: -; length: 15; size: -; V: TRBV7-9; DNA: TGTGCCAGCAGCTTAGCGGAATGGGGAGGCTATGGCTACACCTTC; CDR3: CASSLAEWGGYGYTF
J: TRBJ2-3; D: TRBD2; length: 15; size: -; V: TRBV7-3; DNA: TGTGCCAGCAGGTTAAATAGCGGGGGTCGGAATACGCAGTATTTT; CDR3: CASRLNSGGRNTQYF
J: TRBJ2-6; D: -; length: 15; size: few; V: TRBV5-4; DNA: TGTGCCAGCAGCCCCTACCGCTCTGGGGCCAACGTCCTGACTTTC; CDR3: CASSPYRSGANVLTF
J: TRBJ2-1; D: TRBD1; length: 14; size: -; V: TRBV6-5; DNA: TGTGCCAGCACCGGACAGGGCCCCTACAATGAGCAGTTCTTC; CDR3: CASTGQGPYNEQFF
J: TRBJ2-1; D: TRBD1; length: 15; size: -; V: TRBV7-9; DNA: TGTGCCAGCAGCCTAGGACAGGGTTCCTACAATGAGCAGTTCTTC; CDR3: CASSLGQGSYNEQFF
J: TRBJ1-2; D: -; length: 12; size: -; V: TRBV2; DNA: TGTGCCAGCACCCTTCAGGGCTATGGCTACACCTTC; CDR3: CASTLQGYGYTF
J: TRBJ1-5; D: -; length: 15; size: -; V: TRBV2; DNA: TGTGCCAGCGGGGAAGGGCGAGGTCCTTATCAGCCCCAGCATTTT; CDR3: CASGEGRGPYQPQHF
J: TRBJ2-2; D: TRBD1; length: 14; size: -; V: TRBV14; DNA: TGTGCCAGCAGCCTGACAGGGTGGGCCGGGGAGCTGTTTTTT; CDR3: CASSLTGWAGELFF
J: TRBJ2-3; D: -; length: 16; size: -; V: TRBV28; DNA: TGTGCCAGCAGTTTTCACAGGGAACGTATTGAAGGTACGCAGTATTTT; CDR3: CASSFHRERIEGTQYF
J: TRBJ1-3; D: -; length: 14; size: once; V: TRBV18; DNA: TGTGCCAGCTCACCCGGACAGTCTGGAAACACCATATATTTT; CDR3: CASSPGQSGNTIYF
J: TRBJ2-7; D: -; length: 16; size: -; V: TRBV11-2; DNA: TGTGCCACTAGTTTAGGGATCGGGACTCCCTCAGACGAGCAGTACTTC; CDR3: CATSLGIGTPSDEQYF
J: TRBJ1-2; D: TRBD1; length: 16; size: -; V: TRBV6-5; DNA: TGTGCCAGCAGTTCCCGAATACAGGGGGACGGCTATGGCTACACCTTC; CDR3: CASSSRIQGDGYGYTF
J: TRBJ1-1; D: TRBD1; length: 16; size: -; V: TRBV9; DNA: TGTGCCAGCAGCGAGGACAGGGGGCCCTTACCCACTGAAGCTTTCTTT; CDR3: CASSEDRGPLPTEAFF
J: TRBJ1-2; D: -; length: 13; size: -; V: TRBV6-1; DNA: TGTGCCAGCAGACCTCGCCGGAACTATGGCTACACCTTC; CDR3: CASRPRRNYGYTF
J: TRBJ2-2; D: -; length: 17; size: -; V: TRBV5-4; DNA: TGTGCCAGCAGCTTGGACTCCGGCAGGGCGGACACCGGGGAGCTGTTTTTT; CDR3: CASSLDSGRADTGELFF